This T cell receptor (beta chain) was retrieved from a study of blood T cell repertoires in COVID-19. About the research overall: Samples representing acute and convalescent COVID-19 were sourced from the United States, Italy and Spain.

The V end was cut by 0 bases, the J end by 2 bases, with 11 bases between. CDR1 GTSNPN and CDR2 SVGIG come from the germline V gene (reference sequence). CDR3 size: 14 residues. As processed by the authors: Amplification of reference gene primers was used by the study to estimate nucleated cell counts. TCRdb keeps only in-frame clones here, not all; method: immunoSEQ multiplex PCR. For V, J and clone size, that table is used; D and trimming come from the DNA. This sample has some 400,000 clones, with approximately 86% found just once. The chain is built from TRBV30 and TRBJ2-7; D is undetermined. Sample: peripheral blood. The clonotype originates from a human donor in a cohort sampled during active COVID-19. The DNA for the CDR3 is TGTGCCTGGAGTGTTTACCACAAACCCTACGAGCAGTACTTC. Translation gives CAWSVYHKPYEQYF.